Listed below are T cell receptor beta chains from one sample, sequenced in a study of cytomegalovirus exposure and HLA in healthy donors. Libraries were prepared by immunoSEQ multiplex PCR; TCRdb keeps only in-frame clonotypes and omits some of them. This repertoire shows 100,000 to 150,000 clones, roughly 85% found once; its top ten account for approximately 1.2%. The sequenced sample was PBMCs. All receptors come from a boy younger than 18 in good health and CMV-seronegative. The CDR3 runs from the conserved cysteine through the conserved F or W. The order of the fields is D gene, clone size, V gene, J gene, CDR3 DNA, CDR3 protein. The D gene is left open where the match is weak. A clone size is listed for some rows: how often the clone was seen (once, few, many), or a class if it is expanded.

-	-	TRBV18	TRBJ1-1	TGTGCCAGCTCACCACAACAAAGCGGAGGGAGCACTGAAGCTTTCTTT	CASSPQQSGGSTEAFF
-	few	TRBV10-3	TRBJ1-2	TGTGCCATCAGTGAGGGGAGGGGGAACTATGGCTACACCTTC	CAISEGRGNYGYTF
TRBD1	-	TRBV29-1	TRBJ1-1	TGCAGCGTTTCGGGACAGGGGAACACTGAAGCTTTCTTT	CSVSGQGNTEAFF
TRBD2	few	TRBV5-1	TRBJ2-1	TGCGCCAGCAGCGAGGAGGGACTAGCGGGCTACAATGAGCAGTTCTTC	CASSEEGLAGYNEQFF
-	-	TRBV7-9	TRBJ1-4	TGTGCCAGCAGCCCCGGGATTTATGAAAAACTGTTTTTT	CASSPGIYEKLFF
TRBD1	-	TRBV29-1	TRBJ2-7	TGCAGCGTTGAAGGGGACAGGGGGCCCCTCGAGCAGTACTTC	CSVEGDRGPLEQYF
-	-	TRBV20-1	TRBJ2-3	TGCAGTGCGAGTAGCACAGATACGCAGTATTTT	CSASSTDTQYF
-	once	TRBV21-1	TRBJ1-3	TGTGCCAGCAGCAAAGGGGGGAGGTGTGGAAACACCATATATTTT	CASSKGGRCGNTIYF
TRBD2	-	TRBV9	TRBJ2-2	TGTGCCAGCAGCGTACACCGGGACTACATGAACACCGGGGAGCTGTTTTTT	CASSVHRDYMNTGELFF
-	-	TRBV7-2	TRBJ1-2	TGTGCCAGCAGCTCCTACGGACCCGGGCGGGGTGGCTACACCTTC	CASSSYGPGRGGYTF
-	-	TRBV18	TRBJ2-7	TGTGCCAGCTCACCACTCAACCTAGAGTCCTACGAGCAGTACTTC	CASSPLNLESYEQYF
-	-	TRBV30	TRBJ1-1	TGTGCCTGGAGTGGGGGGACTGGGGGAAGGACTGAAGCTTTCTTT	CAWSGGTGGRTEAFF
TRBD2	-	TRBV6-1	TRBJ2-5	TGTGCCAGCAGTGTGATTCTAGCGGGAGGTGGAGAGACCCAGTACTTC	CASSVILAGGGETQYF
-	-	TRBV29-1	TRBJ2-2	TGCAGCGCCACAAAAGCCGGGGAGCTGTTTTTT	CSATKAGELFF
TRBD2	-	TRBV5-4	TRBJ2-7	TGTGCCAGCAGCTTGATGGGACTAGCTGGTGGCGAGCAGTACTTC	CASSLMGLAGGEQYF
-	-	TRBV30	TRBJ1-3	TGTGCCTGGAAAGGGACTTCTGGAAACACCATATATTTT	CAWKGTSGNTIYF
-	-	TRBV6-5	TRBJ2-1	TGTGCCAGCAGTTACTCCGGGTCCGTCGGCGAGCAGTTCTTC	CASSYSGSVGEQFF
-	-	TRBV9	TRBJ1-4	TGTGCCAGCAGCCCGAGTGGGGGCGCGCGGGAAAAACTGTTTTTT	CASSPSGGAREKLFF
TRBD1	-	TRBV6-5	TRBJ2-7	TGTGCCAGCAGTTTGGGACAGGGGGGGCCCTACGAGCAGTACTTC	CASSLGQGGPYEQYF
TRBD1	-	TRBV6-5	TRBJ1-1	TGTGCCAGCAGAGACAGGGTCAGGGCTTTCTTT	CASRDRVRAFF
-	-	TRBV29-1	TRBJ2-3	TGCAGCGCCTCGGGGGATACGCAGTATTTT	CSASGDTQYF
TRBD1	-	TRBV4-3	TRBJ2-7	TGCGCCAGCAGCCCCAGGGGGAACGGGGCAGCCTACGAGCAGTACTTC	CASSPRGNGAAYEQYF
-	-	TRBV9	TRBJ2-7	TGTGCCAGCAGCGTAGGGCCGCAAGCCTACGAGCAGTACTTC	CASSVGPQAYEQYF
TRBD1	-	TRBV4-3	TRBJ2-3	TGCGCCAGCAGCCAAGAAGGAACAGGGGGCACAGATACGCAGTATTTT	CASSQEGTGGTDTQYF
-	-	TRBV29-1	TRBJ1-6	TGCAGCGTTGAAGGGGGAGTTGGTAATTCACCCCTCCACTTT	CSVEGGVGNSPLHF
TRBD2	-	TRBV9	TRBJ2-1	TGTGCCAGCAGCGTAGATGGCGGGAGCGGCGGAGAGCAGTTCTTC	CASSVDGGSGGEQFF
TRBD1	-	TRBV6-5	TRBJ1-4	TGTGCCAGCAAGCGGACAGGGGGCGATGAAAAACTGTTTTTT	CASKRTGGDEKLFF
TRBD1	-	TRBV9	TRBJ1-2	TGTGCCAGCAGCGACATAGACAGGGATGGCTACACCTTC	CASSDIDRDGYTF
-	-	TRBV11-2	TRBJ2-3	TGTGCCAGCAGGTCAGGACAGGTCGGGGGGGCCACGCAGTATTTT	CASRSGQVGGATQYF
TRBD1	-	TRBV5-3	TRBJ2-7	TGTGCCAGAAGCCCAAACCAGAGGGCGGGACAGGGGTTCTACGAGCAGTACTTC	CARSPNQRAGQGFYEQYF
TRBD2	-	TRBV28	TRBJ2-5	TGTGCCAGCAGGCCCTCTGGAATAGCGGGAACGTGGGAAGAGACCCAGTACTTC	CASRPSGIAGTWEETQYF
TRBD1	-	TRBV10-2	TRBJ1-1	TGCGCCAGCAGTGAGCCAGGGACAGCGAACACTGAAGCTTTCTTT	CASSEPGTANTEAFF
TRBD1	-	TRBV5-1	TRBJ2-7	TGCGCCAGCAGCTACTCAAGACAGGGTGGTCCATACGAGCAGTACTTC	CASSYSRQGGPYEQYF
TRBD1	few	TRBV19	TRBJ1-5	TGTGCCAGTAGTATTCGGACAGGGGGGAGCAATCAGCCCCAGCATTTT	CASSIRTGGSNQPQHF
TRBD2	-	TRBV13	TRBJ2-7	TGTGCCAGCAGCTTATCCTTATGGGGAGCGGGAGGCATCAGCTCCTACGAGCAGTACTTC	CASSLSLWGAGGISSYEQYF
TRBD2	-	TRBV2	TRBJ2-2	TGTGCCAGCAGTGAAGCCCCGGCGACTAGCGGGAATGGGGAGCTGTTTTTT	CASSEAPATSGNGELFF
-	-	TRBV4-1	TRBJ2-5	TGCGCCAGCAGCCAAGAGGTGGGCAGGATAGTACAAGAGACCCAGTACTTC	CASSQEVGRIVQETQYF
-	-	TRBV7-6	TRBJ2-7	TGTGCCAGCAGCTTAGATGGAGGGGACTACGAGCAGTACTTC	CASSLDGGDYEQYF
TRBD1	-	TRBV7-9	TRBJ2-1	TGTGCCAGCAGCTCATTACAGGGGGCGAACAATGAGCAGTTCTTC	CASSSLQGANNEQFF
-	few	TRBV5-5	TRBJ1-1	TGTGCCAGCACCGGACAACGGAACACTGAAGCTTTCTTT	CASTGQRNTEAFF
-	-	TRBV6-6	TRBJ1-2	TGTGCCAGCAGTTACGTCAAAGATTTCAGCTATGGCTACACCTTC	CASSYVKDFSYGYTF
-	-	TRBV11-2	TRBJ1-1	TGTGCCAGCGCCATTGGAGGGGCGGCTTTCTTT	CASAIGGAAFF
-	-	TRBV5-6	TRBJ2-2	TGTGCCAGCAGCATTGCGAGCACCGGGGAGCTGTTTTTT	CASSIASTGELFF